These T cell receptor beta chains were read from a single sample in a study of blood T cell repertoires in COVID-19. Assay used: immunoSEQ multiplex PCR; TCRdb lists only in-frame clones, some missing. The profile shows more than 350,000 clones, 80% to 90% of them singletons. The specimen was PBMCs or T cells enriched from blood (not recorded which). The receptors stem from a man between 18 and 29 years old who had recovered from COVID-19. Both conserved end residues are part of each CDR3. Each record gives: V gene, clone size, D gene, J gene, CDR3 length, CDR3 protein, CDR3 DNA. The D gene is left open where the match is weak. Size is omitted from some rows. Given values are once, few, many or a class for expanded clones.

V: TRBV28; size: -; D: TRBD2; J: TRBJ2-3; length: 12; CDR3: CASSLGGTSFYF; DNA: TGTGCCAGCAGTTTAGGAGGGACTAGCTTTTATTTT
V: TRBV30; size: once; D: TRBD1; J: TRBJ1-5; length: 12; CDR3: CAWSYDREAQHF; DNA: TGTGCCTGGAGTTATGACAGGGAGGCCCAGCATTTT
V: TRBV7-2; size: once; D: TRBD1; J: TRBJ1-6; length: 13; CDR3: CASSLGQNSPLHF; DNA: TGTGCCAGCAGCCTGGGACAGAATTCACCCCTCCACTTT
V: TRBV3-1/TRBV3-2; size: -; D: -; J: TRBJ2-2; length: 12; CDR3: CASSLRAGELFF; DNA: TGTGCCAGCAGCTTGCGAGCCGGGGAGCTGTTTTTT
V: TRBV6-5; size: -; D: TRBD1; J: TRBJ2-3; length: 14; CDR3: CASRRDRYTDTQYF; DNA: TGTGCCAGCAGGAGGGACAGGTACACAGATACGCAGTATTTT
V: TRBV9; size: -; D: TRBD1; J: TRBJ2-3; length: 14; CDR3: CASTQGDREPEQYF; DNA: TGTGCCAGCACCCAAGGGGACAGGGAGCCTGAGCAGTATTTT
V: TRBV9; size: -; D: -; J: TRBJ2-5; length: 13; CDR3: CASSGVYQETQYF; DNA: TGTGCCAGCAGCGGAGTTTACCAAGAGACCCAGTACTTC
V: TRBV6-4; size: -; D: -; J: TRBJ2-2; length: 14; CDR3: CASSVQVNTGELFF; DNA: TGTGCCAGCAGTGTCCAGGTGAACACCGGGGAGCTGTTTTTT
V: TRBV12-5; size: -; D: -; J: TRBJ1-1; length: 14; CDR3: CASGPGQLNTEAFF; DNA: TGTGCTAGTGGCCCAGGACAGCTGAACACTGAAGCTTTCTTT
V: TRBV6-5; size: -; D: -; J: TRBJ1-2; length: 15; CDR3: CASSQLDSLPYGYTF; DNA: TGTGCCAGCAGTCAACTGGACAGCCTACCCTATGGCTACACCTTC
V: TRBV6-5; size: -; D: -; J: TRBJ1-1; length: 14; CDR3: CASSPKVAGTEAFF; DNA: TGTGCCAGCAGTCCCAAGGTGGCGGGAACTGAAGCTTTCTTT
V: TRBV5-1; size: -; D: TRBD1; J: TRBJ2-3; length: 15; CDR3: CASSRTGSGTDTQYF; DNA: TGCGCCAGCAGCCGGACAGGGTCTGGCACAGATACGCAGTATTTT
V: TRBV2; size: -; D: TRBD1; J: TRBJ1-2; length: 15; CDR3: CASSEGQGDQDGYTF; DNA: TGTGCCAGCAGTGAAGGTCAGGGGGATCAGGATGGCTACACCTTC
V: TRBV15; size: -; D: -; J: TRBJ2-7; length: 12; CDR3: CATSRDQREQYF; DNA: TGTGCCACCAGCAGAGACCAGCGCGAGCAGTACTTC
V: TRBV27; size: -; D: -; J: TRBJ2-7; length: 12; CDR3: CASSPPGGEQYF; DNA: TGTGCCAGCAGCCCCCCAGGGGGGGAGCAGTACTTC
V: TRBV3-1/TRBV3-2; size: -; D: -; J: TRBJ1-2; length: 14; CDR3: CASSNRTWVYGYTF; DNA: TGTGCCAGCAGCAACCGGACTTGGGTCTATGGCTACACCTTC
V: TRBV7-3; size: -; D: -; J: TRBJ2-7; length: 15; CDR3: CASSLTGGRTDEQYF; DNA: TGTGCCAGCAGCTTAACCGGTGGAAGGACAGACGAGCAGTACTTC
V: TRBV7-8; size: -; D: TRBD1; J: TRBJ2-7; length: 13; CDR3: CASSRDRPYEQYF; DNA: TGTGCCAGCAGCCGGGACAGGCCCTACGAGCAGTACTTC